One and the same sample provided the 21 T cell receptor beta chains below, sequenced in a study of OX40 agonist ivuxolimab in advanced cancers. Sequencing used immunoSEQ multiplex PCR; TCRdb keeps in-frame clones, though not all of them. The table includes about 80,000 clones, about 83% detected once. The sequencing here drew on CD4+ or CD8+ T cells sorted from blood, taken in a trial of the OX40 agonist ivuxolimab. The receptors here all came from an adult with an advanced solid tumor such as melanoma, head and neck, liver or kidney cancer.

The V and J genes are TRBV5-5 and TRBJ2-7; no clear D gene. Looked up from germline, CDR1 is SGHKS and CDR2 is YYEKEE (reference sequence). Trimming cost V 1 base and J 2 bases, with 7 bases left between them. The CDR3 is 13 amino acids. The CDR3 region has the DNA TGTGCCAGCAGCTTGTACGGGCCCTACGAGCAGTACTTC. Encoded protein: CASSLYGPYEQYF.

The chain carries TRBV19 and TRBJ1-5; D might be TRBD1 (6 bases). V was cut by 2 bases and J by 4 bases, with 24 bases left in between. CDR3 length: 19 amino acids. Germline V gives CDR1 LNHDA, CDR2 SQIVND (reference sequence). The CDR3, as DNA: TGTGCCAGTAGTATAAGTTTCGGAGGCACAGGGAGTTTAAATCAGCCCCAGCATTTT. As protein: CASSISFGGTGSLNQPQHF.

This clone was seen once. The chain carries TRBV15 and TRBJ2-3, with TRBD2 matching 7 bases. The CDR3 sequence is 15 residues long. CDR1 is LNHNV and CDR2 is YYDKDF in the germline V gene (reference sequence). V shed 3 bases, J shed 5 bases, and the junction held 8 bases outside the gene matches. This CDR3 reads CATSSSGSLGDTQYF. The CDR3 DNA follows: TGTGCCACCAGCAGTAGCGGGTCTTTGGGAGATACGCAGTATTTT.

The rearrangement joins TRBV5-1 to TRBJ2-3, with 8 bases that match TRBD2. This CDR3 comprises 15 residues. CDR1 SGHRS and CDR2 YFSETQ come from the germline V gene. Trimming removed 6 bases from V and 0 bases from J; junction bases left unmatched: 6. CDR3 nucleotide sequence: TGCGCCAGCAACATAGCGGGACCTAGCACAGATACGCAGTATTTT. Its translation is CASNIAGPSTDTQYF.

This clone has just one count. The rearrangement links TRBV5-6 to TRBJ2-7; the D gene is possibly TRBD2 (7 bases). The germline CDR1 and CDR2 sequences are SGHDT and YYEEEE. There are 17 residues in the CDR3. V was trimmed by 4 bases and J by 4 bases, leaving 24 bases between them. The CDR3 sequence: CASSPWGASGVGYEQYF. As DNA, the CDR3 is TGTGCCAGCAGCCCTTGGGGGGCGAGCGGGGTAGGATACGAGCAGTACTTC. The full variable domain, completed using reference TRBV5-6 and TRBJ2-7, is DAGVTQSPTHLIKTRGQQVTLRCSPKSGHDTVSWYQQALGQGPQFIFQYYEEEERQRGNFPDRFSGHQFPNYSSELNVNALLLGDSALYLCASSPWGASGVGYEQYFGPGTRLTVT.

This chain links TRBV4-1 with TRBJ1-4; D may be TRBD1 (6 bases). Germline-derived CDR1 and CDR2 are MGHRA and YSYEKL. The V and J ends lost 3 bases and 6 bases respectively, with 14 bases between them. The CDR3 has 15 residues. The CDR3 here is CASSQGPGADEKLFF. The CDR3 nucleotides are TGCGCCAGCAGCCAGGGGCCGGGGGCAGATGAAAAACTGTTTTTT.

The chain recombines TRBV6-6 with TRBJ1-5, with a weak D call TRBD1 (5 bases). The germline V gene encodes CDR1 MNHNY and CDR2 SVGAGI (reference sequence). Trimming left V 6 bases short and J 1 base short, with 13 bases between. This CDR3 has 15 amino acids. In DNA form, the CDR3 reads TGTGCCAGCAGCTCTCCCGGGGGGAGCAATCAGCCCCAGCATTTT. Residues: CASSSPGGSNQPQHF.

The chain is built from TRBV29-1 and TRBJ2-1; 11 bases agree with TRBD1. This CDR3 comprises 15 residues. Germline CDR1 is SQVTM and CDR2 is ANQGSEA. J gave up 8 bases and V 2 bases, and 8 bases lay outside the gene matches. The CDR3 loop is CSVESGGTGGDEQFF. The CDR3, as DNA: TGCAGCGTTGAATCGGGAGGGACAGGGGGGGATGAGCAGTTCTTC.

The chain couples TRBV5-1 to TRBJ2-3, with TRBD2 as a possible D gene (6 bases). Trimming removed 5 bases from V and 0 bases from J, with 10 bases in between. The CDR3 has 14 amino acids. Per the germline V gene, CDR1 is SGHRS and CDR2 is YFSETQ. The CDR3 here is CASRRDPSTDTQYF. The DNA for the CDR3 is TGCGCCAGCAGGCGGGACCCTAGCACAGATACGCAGTATTTT.

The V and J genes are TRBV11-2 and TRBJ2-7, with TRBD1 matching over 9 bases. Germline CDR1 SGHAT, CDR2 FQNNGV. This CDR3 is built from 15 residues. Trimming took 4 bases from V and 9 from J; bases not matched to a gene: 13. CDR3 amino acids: CASSSSGTGKEGQYF. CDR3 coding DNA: TGTGCCAGCAGCTCATCCGGGACAGGGAAAGAAGGGCAGTACTTC. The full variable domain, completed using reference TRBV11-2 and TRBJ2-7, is EAGVAQSPRYKIIEKRQSVAFWCNPISGHATLYWYQQILGQGPKLLIQFQNNGVVDDSQLPKDRFSAERLKGVDSTLKIQPAKLEDSAVYLCASSSSGTGKEGQYFGPGTRLTVT.

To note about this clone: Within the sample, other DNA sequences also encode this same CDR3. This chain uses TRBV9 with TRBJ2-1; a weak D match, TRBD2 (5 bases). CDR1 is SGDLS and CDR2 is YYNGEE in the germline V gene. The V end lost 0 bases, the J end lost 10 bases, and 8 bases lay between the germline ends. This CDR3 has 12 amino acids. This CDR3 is CASSVERGEQFF. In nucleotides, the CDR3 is TGTGCCAGCAGCGTAGAAAGAGGGGAGCAGTTCTTC.

The CDR3 protein is CASSLAYTPRVDYGYTF. CDR3 bases: TGCGCCAGCAGCTTGGCGTATACACCCCGAGTGGACTATGGCTACACCTTC. This chain connects TRBV5-1 to TRBJ1-2; D uncertain. The ends were cut back, 0 bases at V and 3 bases at J, with 18 bases in the middle. Germline CDR1 SGHRS, CDR2 YFSETQ. This CDR3 contains 17 residues.

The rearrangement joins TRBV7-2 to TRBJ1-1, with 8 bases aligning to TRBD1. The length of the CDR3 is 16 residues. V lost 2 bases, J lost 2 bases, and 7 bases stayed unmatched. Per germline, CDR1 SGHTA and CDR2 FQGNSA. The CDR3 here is CASSLYAGGTNTEAFF. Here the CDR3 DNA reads TGTGCCAGCAGCTTATACGCAGGGGGCACTAACACTGAAGCTTTCTTT.

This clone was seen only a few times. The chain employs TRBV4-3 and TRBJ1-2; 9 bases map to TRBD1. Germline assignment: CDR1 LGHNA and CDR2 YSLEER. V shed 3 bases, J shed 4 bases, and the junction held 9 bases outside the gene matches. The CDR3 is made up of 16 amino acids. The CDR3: CASSQTGGSNGYGYTF. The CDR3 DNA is TGCGCCAGCAGCCAGACAGGGGGGTCAAATGGCTATGGCTACACCTTC.

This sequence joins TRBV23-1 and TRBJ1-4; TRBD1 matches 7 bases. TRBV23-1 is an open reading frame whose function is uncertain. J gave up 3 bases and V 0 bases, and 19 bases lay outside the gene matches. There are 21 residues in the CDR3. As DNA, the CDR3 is TGCGCCAGCAGTCAATCACCGGCCCGGGACAGCAACCGAGCCGCTAATGAAAAACTGTTTTTT. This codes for CASSQSPARDSNRAANEKLFF.

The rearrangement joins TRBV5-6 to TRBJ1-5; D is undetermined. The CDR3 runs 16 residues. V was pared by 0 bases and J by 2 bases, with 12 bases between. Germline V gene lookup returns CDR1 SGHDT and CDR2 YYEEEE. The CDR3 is CASSLGAWQGNQPQHF. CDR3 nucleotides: TGTGCCAGCAGCTTGGGGGCCTGGCAGGGCAATCAGCCCCAGCATTTT. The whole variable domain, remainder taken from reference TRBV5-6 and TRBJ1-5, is DAGVTQSPTHLIKTRGQQVTLRCSPKSGHDTVSWYQQALGQGPQFIFQYYEEEERQRGNFPDRFSGHQFPNYSSELNVNALLLGDSALYLCASSLGAWQGNQPQHFGDGTRLSIL.

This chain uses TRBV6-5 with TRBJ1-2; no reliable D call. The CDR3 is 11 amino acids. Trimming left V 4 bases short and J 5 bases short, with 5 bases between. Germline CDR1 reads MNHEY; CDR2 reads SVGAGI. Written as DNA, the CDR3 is TGTGCCAGCAGTTCCGGGTATGGCTACACCTTC. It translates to CASSSGYGYTF.

CDR3 in amino acids: CASSLLGPQETQYF. The CDR3, as DNA: TGCGCCAGCAGCTTGTTAGGCCCCCAAGAGACCCAGTACTTC. The rearrangement joins TRBV5-1 to TRBJ2-5, with no clear D. Germline V gives CDR1 SGHRS, CDR2 YFSETQ. The length of the CDR3 is 14 residues. V lost 1 base to trimming and J lost 1 base, with 8 bases between them.

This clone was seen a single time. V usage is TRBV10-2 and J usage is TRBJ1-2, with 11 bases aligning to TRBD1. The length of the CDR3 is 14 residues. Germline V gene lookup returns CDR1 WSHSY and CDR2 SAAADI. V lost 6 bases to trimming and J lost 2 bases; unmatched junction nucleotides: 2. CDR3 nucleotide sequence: TGCGCCAGCAGGGACAGGGGGCGCAACTATGGCTACACCTTC. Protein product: CASRDRGRNYGYTF.

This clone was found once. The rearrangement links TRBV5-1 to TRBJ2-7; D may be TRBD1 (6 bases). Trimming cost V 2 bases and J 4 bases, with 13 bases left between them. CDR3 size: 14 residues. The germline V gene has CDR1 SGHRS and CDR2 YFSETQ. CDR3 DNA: TGCGCCAGCAGCTTAGGGGGTCTGGCTTACGAGCAGTACTTC. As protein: CASSLGGLAYEQYF.

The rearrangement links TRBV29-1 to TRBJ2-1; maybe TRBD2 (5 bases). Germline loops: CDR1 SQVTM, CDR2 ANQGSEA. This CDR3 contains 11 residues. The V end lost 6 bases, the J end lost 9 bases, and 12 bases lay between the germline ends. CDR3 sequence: CSVASSREQFF. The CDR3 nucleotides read TGCAGCGTCGCGTCTAGCCGTGAGCAGTTCTTC.